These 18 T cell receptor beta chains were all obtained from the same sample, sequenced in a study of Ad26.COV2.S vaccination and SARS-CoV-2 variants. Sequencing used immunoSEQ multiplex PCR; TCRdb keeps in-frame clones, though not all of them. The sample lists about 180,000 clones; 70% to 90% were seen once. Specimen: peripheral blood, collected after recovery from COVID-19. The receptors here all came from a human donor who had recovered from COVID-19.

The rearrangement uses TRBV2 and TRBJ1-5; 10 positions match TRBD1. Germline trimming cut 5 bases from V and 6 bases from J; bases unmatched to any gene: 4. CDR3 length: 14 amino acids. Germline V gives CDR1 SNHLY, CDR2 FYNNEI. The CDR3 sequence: CASSIRDRGQPQHF. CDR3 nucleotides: TGTGCCAGCAGTATTCGGGACAGGGGTCAGCCCCAGCATTTT.

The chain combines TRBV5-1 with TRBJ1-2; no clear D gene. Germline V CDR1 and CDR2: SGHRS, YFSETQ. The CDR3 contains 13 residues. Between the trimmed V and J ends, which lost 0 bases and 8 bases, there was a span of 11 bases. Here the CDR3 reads CASSLEGGRGYTF. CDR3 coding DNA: TGCGCCAGCAGCTTGGAGGGCGGGCGAGGCTACACCTTC.

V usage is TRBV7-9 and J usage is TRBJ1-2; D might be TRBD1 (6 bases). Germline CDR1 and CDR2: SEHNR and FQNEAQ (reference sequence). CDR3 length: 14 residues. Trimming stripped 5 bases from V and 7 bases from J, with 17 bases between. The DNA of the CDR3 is TGTGCCAGCAGCCCATACAGGGTAATCAGTGGCTACACCTTC. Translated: CASSPYRVISGYTF.

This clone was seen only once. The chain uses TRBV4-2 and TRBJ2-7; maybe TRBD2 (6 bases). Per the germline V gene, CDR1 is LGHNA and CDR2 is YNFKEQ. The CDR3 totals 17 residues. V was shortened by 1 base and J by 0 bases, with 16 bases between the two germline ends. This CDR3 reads CASSQGWTNDASYEQYF. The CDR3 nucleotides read TGTGCCAGCAGCCAAGGTTGGACTAACGACGCCTCCTACGAGCAGTACTTC.

CDR3 sequence (DNA): TGTGCCAGTAGTATAGTTGGGACAAATGAGCAGTTCTTC. This sequence encodes CASSIVGTNEQFF. The rearrangement uses TRBV19 and TRBJ2-1; TRBD1 might be the D (6 bases). The ends were cut back, 1 base at V and 7 bases at J, with 8 bases in the middle. CDR3 length equals 13 residues. Germline V lookup: CDR1 LNHDA, CDR2 SQIVND (reference sequence).

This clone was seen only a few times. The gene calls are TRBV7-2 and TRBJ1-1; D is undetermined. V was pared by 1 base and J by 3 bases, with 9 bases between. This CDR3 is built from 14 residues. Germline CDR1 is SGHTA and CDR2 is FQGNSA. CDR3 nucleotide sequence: TGTGCCAGCAGCTTAGGTGTCGGATACACTGAAGCTTTCTTT. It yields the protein CASSLGVGYTEAFF.

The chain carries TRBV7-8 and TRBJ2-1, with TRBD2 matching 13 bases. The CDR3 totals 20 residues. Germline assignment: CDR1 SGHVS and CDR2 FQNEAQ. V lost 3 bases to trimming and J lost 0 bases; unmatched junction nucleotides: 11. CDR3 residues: CASSFGLAGAEFFSYNEQFF. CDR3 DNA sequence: TGTGCCAGCAGCTTCGGACTAGCGGGAGCGGAGTTTTTCTCCTACAATGAGCAGTTCTTC.

In DNA form, the CDR3 reads TGTGCCAGCAGCCCAGGGTCCGAGACTAGGAGGACAGATACGCAGTATTTT. Its translation: CASSPGSETRRTDTQYF. The chain couples TRBV3-1 (or the pseudogene TRBV3-2) to TRBJ2-3; possible D gene TRBD2, 6 bases. The CDR3 consists of 17 residues. From germline, CDR1 is LGHDT and CDR2 YNNKEL (reference sequence). Trimming took 4 bases from V and 3 from J, leaving 20 bases between them.

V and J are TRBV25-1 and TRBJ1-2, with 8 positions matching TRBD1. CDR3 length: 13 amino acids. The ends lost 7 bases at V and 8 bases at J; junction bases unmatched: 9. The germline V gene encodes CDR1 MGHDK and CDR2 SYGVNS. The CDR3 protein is CASNPGGAKGYTF. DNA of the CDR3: TGTGCCAGCAACCCAGGGGGCGCGAAGGGCTACACCTTC.

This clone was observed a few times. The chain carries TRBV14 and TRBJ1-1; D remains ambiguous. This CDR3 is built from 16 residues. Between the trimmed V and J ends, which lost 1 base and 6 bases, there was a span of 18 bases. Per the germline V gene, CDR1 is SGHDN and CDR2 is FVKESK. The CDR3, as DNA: TGTGCCAGCAGCCAAGTAGAGGCCTACGGGGTACCTGAAGCTTTCTTT. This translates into CASSQVEAYGVPEAFF.

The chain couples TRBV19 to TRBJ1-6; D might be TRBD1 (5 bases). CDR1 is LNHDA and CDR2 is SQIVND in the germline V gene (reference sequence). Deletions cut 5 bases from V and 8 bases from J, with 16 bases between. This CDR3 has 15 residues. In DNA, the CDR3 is TGTGCCAGTAGTCTATCAGGGAAGCCGGATTCACCCCTCCACTTT. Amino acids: CASSLSGKPDSPLHF.

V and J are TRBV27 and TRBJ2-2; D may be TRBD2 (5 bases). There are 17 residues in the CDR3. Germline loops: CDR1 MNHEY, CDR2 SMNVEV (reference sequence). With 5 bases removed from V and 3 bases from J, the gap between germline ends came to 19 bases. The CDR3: CASSPPERIAHTGELFF. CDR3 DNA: TGTGCCAGCAGTCCGCCGGAGCGGATAGCCCACACCGGGGAGCTGTTTTTT.

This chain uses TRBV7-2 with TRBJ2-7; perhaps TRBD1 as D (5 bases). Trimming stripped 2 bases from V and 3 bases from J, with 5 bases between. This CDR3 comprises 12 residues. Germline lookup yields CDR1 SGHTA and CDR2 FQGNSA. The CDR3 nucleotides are TGTGCCAGCAGCTTAAGGGGCTACGAGCAGTACTTC. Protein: CASSLRGYEQYF.

The CDR3 nucleotides read TGTGCCAGCAGTTTAAAGTTCCTAAACTATGGCTACACCTTC. The encoded protein is CASSLKFLNYGYTF. The chain links TRBV27 to TRBJ1-2, with D hard to call. V lost 2 bases to trimming and J lost 2 bases, with 9 bases between them. This CDR3 has 14 amino acids. The germline V gene has CDR1 MNHEY and CDR2 SMNVEV (reference sequence).

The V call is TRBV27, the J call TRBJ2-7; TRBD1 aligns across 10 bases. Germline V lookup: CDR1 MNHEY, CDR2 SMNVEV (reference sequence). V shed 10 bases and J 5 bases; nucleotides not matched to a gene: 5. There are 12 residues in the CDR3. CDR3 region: CATGDRGNEQYF. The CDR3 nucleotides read TGTGCCACCGGGGACAGGGGCAACGAGCAGTACTTC.

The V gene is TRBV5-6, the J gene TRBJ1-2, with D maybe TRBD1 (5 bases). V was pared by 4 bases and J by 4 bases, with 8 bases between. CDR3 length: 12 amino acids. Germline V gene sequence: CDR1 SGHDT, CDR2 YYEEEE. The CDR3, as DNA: TGTGCCAGCAGCCCGCAGGGCTATGGCTACACCTTC. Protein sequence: CASSPQGYGYTF.

DNA for the CDR3: TGTGCCAGTAGTATGGATGGACAGGGGGTAGGAGGAAACACCATATATTTT. This gives the protein CASSMDGQGVGGNTIYF. The J gene is TRBJ1-3, the V gene TRBV19; 10 positions agree with TRBD1. This CDR3 contains 17 residues. Trimming cost V 3 bases and J 4 bases; bases outside gene matches: 9. Germline CDR1 and CDR2: LNHDA and SQIVND (reference sequence).

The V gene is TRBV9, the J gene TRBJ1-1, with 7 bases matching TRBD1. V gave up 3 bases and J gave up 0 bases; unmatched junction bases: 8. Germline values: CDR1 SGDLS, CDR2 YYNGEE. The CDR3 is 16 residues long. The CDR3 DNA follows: TGTGCCAGCAGCGCCACGGCAGGGGGTCTGAACACTGAAGCTTTCTTT. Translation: CASSATAGGLNTEAFF.